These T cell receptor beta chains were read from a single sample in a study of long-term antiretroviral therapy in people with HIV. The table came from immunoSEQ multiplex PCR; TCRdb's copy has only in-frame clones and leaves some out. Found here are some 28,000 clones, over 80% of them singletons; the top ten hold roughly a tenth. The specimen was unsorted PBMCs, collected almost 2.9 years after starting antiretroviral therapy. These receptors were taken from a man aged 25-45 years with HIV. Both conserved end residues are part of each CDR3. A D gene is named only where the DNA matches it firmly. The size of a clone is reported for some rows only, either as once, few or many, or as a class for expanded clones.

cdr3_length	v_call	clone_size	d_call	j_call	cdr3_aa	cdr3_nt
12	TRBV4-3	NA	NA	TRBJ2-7	CASSQDRTEQYF	TGCGCCAGCAGCCAAGATCGGACCGAGCAGTACTTC
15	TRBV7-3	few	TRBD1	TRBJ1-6	CASSLNSDRFSPLHF	TGTGCCAGCAGCTTAAACTCGGACAGGTTTTCACCCCTCCACTTT
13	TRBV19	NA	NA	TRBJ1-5	CASSPQGSQPQHF	TGTGCCAGTAGTCCGCAGGGAAGCCAGCCCCAGCATTTT
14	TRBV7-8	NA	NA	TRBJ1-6	CASSLDGRNSPLHF	TGTGCCAGCAGCTTAGACGGGCGGAATTCACCCCTCCACTTT
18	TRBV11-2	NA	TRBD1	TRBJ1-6	CASSPGTGTGGGNSPLHF	TGTGCCAGCAGCCCGGGTACCGGGACAGGGGGGGGTAATTCACCCCTCCACTTT
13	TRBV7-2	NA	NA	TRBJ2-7	CASSFRGPYEQYF	TGTGCCAGCAGCTTCAGGGGTCCCTACGAGCAGTACTTC
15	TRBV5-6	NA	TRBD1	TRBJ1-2	CASSLAGGQAYGYTF	TGTGCCAGCAGCTTGGCAGGTGGACAGGCCTATGGCTACACCTTC
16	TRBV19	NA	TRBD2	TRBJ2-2	CASSTRLAGDTGELFF	TGTGCCAGTAGTACGAGACTAGCGGGAGACACCGGGGAGCTGTTTTTT
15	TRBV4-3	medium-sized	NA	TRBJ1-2	CASSQDARINYGYTF	TGCGCCAGCAGCCAAGACGCACGAATTAACTATGGCTACACCTTC
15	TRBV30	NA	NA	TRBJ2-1	CAWSRAGPYYNEQFF	TGTGCCTGGAGTAGGGCAGGGCCCTATTACAATGAGCAGTTCTTC
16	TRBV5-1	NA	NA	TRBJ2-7	CASSLGPASETYEQYF	TGCGCCAGCAGCTTGGGGCCGGCTAGCGAGACCTACGAGCAGTACTTC